The 11 T cell receptor beta chains below come from one sample, sequenced in a study of somatic mutations in cytotoxic T cells in rheumatoid arthritis. Profiled with immunoSEQ multiplex PCR; TCRdb holds only in-frame clones, not every one. The data show roughly 16,000 clones, approximately 84% seen once. Sequencing input: CD8+ T cells sorted from blood. The receptors were gathered from an adult with rheumatoid arthritis.

The V gene is TRBV28, the J gene TRBJ1-1; the match to TRBD1 covers 12 bases. The V gene's germline CDR1 is MDHEN and CDR2 SYDVKM. Trimming took 5 bases from V and 4 from J; bases not matched to a gene: 23. This CDR3 is built from 21 residues. The CDR3 is CASSTSRSPGQGAHPFTEAFF. CDR3 sequence (DNA): TGTGCCAGCAGTACAAGCAGATCACCGGGACAGGGGGCCCACCCCTTCACTGAAGCTTTCTTT. The variable domain in full, with the rest retrieved from reference TRBV28 and TRBJ1-1, is DVKVTQSSRYLVKRTGEKVFLECVQDMDHENMFWYRQDPGLGLRLIYFSYDVKMKEKGDIPEGYSVSREKKERFSLILESASTNQTSMYLCASSTSRSPGQGAHPFTEAFFGQGTRLTVV.

The chain links TRBV10-2 to TRBJ2-5; D gene unclear. Trimming removed 0 bases at V and 4 bases at J, with 12 bases between. Germline-derived CDR1 and CDR2 are WSHSY and SAAADI. The CDR3 is 15 amino acids. CDR3 residues: CASSESNRRPETQYF. The CDR3 nucleotides read TGCGCCAGCAGTGAGTCGAATCGCCGGCCAGAGACCCAGTACTTC.

The chain combines TRBV27 with TRBJ1-6; D gene uncertain. This CDR3 region has 14 residues. Trimming cost V 2 bases and J 7 bases, with 9 bases left between them. Germline assignment: CDR1 MNHEY and CDR2 SMNVEV (reference sequence). The CDR3 sequence is CASSLERTNSPLHF. CDR3 in DNA: TGTGCCAGCAGTTTAGAGCGGACCAATTCACCCCTCCACTTT.

V and J are TRBV7-9 and TRBJ1-2; D uncertain. With 1 base removed from V and 2 bases from J, the gap between germline ends came to 8 bases. Germline CDR1 reads SEHNR; CDR2 reads FQNEAQ (reference sequence). The CDR3 length is 14 residues. In nucleotides, the CDR3 is TGTGCCAGCAGCTTAGGACCTATAAACTATGGCTACACCTTC. Its protein product is CASSLGPINYGYTF.

The chain carries TRBV6-1 and TRBJ1-2; unclear D gene. Germline CDR1 MNHNS, CDR2 SASEGT. Trimming took off 1 base at V and 0 bases at J, with 6 bases between the two ends. This CDR3 is built from 14 residues. CDR3 loop: CASSEELANYGYTF. Here the CDR3 DNA reads TGTGCCAGCAGTGAAGAATTGGCTAACTATGGCTACACCTTC.

The V gene is TRBV15, the J gene TRBJ2-5; D may match TRBD1 or TRBD2 (6 bases each). Germline V lookup: CDR1 LNHNV, CDR2 YYDKDF (reference sequence). CDR3 length: 16 amino acids. V dropped 0 bases and J dropped 5 bases, with 16 bases sitting between them. The CDR3 nucleotides read TGTGCCACCAGCAGAGATCGAGGGGGGCTGCCGGAGACCCAGTACTTC. It specifies CATSRDRGGLPETQYF.

The J gene is TRBJ1-1, the V gene TRBV9; D unresolved. The CDR3 runs to 14 residues. Between the trimmed V and J ends, which lost 0 bases and 6 bases, there was a span of 12 bases. CDR1 is SGDLS, CDR2 YYNGEE, per germline. The CDR3 nucleotides read TGTGCCAGCAGCGTAGCTACGAGGGTCTCTGAAGCTTTCTTT. This codes for CASSVATRVSEAFF.

This chain joins TRBV10-1 and TRBJ2-3; D unclear. This CDR3 is built from 11 residues. Deletions cut 1 base from V and 6 bases from J, with 2 bases between. Per germline, CDR1 WNHNN and CDR2 SYGVQD (reference sequence). CDR3 coding DNA: TGCGCCAGCAGTGAGTGGGATACGCAGTATTTT. This encodes CASSEWDTQYF.

V and J are TRBV29-1 and TRBJ2-5; D unclear. This CDR3 has 9 amino acids. Germline CDR1 reads SQVTM; CDR2 reads ANQGSEA. V lost 0 bases, J lost 7 bases, and 0 bases lay in between. The CDR3 loop reads CSVEETQYF. CDR3 nucleotides: TGCAGCGTTGAAGAGACCCAGTACTTC.

V gene TRBV4-2 combines with J gene TRBJ2-5, with 12 positions matching TRBD2. The CDR3 extends over 16 amino acids. Germline-derived CDR1 and CDR2 are LGHNA and YNFKEQ. With 0 bases clipped from V and 7 bases from J, the junction kept 6 bases outside the gene matches. The CDR3 DNA reads TGTGCCAGCAGCCAAGATACTAGCGGGGGGCCCGGGACCCAGTACTTC. It yields the protein CASSQDTSGGPGTQYF.

This clone was picked up one time. The genes are TRBV6-6 and TRBJ2-3, with D perhaps TRBD1 (6 bases). Trimming removed 10 bases at V and 4 bases at J, with 15 bases between. The CDR3 is 13 amino acids. CDR1 is MNHNY and CDR2 is SVGAGI in the germline V gene (reference sequence). The CDR3 is CATERGSSDTQYF. The CDR3 bases are TGTGCCACCGAAAGGGGGAGTTCAGATACGCAGTATTTT.